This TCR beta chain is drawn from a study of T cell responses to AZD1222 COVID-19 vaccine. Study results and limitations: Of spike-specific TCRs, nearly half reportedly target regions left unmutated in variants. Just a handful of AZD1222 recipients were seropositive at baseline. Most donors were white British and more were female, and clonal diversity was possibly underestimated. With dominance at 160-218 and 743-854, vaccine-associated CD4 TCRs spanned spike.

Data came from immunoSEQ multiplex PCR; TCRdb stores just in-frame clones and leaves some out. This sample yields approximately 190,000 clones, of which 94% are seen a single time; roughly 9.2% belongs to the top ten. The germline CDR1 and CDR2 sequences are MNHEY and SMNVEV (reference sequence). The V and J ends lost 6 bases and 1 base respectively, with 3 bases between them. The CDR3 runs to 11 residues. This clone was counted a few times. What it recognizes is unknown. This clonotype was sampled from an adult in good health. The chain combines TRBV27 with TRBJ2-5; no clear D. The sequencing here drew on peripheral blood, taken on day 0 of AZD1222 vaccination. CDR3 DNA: TGTGCCAGCAGGCTCCAAGAGACCCAGTACTTC. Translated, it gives CASRLQETQYF.